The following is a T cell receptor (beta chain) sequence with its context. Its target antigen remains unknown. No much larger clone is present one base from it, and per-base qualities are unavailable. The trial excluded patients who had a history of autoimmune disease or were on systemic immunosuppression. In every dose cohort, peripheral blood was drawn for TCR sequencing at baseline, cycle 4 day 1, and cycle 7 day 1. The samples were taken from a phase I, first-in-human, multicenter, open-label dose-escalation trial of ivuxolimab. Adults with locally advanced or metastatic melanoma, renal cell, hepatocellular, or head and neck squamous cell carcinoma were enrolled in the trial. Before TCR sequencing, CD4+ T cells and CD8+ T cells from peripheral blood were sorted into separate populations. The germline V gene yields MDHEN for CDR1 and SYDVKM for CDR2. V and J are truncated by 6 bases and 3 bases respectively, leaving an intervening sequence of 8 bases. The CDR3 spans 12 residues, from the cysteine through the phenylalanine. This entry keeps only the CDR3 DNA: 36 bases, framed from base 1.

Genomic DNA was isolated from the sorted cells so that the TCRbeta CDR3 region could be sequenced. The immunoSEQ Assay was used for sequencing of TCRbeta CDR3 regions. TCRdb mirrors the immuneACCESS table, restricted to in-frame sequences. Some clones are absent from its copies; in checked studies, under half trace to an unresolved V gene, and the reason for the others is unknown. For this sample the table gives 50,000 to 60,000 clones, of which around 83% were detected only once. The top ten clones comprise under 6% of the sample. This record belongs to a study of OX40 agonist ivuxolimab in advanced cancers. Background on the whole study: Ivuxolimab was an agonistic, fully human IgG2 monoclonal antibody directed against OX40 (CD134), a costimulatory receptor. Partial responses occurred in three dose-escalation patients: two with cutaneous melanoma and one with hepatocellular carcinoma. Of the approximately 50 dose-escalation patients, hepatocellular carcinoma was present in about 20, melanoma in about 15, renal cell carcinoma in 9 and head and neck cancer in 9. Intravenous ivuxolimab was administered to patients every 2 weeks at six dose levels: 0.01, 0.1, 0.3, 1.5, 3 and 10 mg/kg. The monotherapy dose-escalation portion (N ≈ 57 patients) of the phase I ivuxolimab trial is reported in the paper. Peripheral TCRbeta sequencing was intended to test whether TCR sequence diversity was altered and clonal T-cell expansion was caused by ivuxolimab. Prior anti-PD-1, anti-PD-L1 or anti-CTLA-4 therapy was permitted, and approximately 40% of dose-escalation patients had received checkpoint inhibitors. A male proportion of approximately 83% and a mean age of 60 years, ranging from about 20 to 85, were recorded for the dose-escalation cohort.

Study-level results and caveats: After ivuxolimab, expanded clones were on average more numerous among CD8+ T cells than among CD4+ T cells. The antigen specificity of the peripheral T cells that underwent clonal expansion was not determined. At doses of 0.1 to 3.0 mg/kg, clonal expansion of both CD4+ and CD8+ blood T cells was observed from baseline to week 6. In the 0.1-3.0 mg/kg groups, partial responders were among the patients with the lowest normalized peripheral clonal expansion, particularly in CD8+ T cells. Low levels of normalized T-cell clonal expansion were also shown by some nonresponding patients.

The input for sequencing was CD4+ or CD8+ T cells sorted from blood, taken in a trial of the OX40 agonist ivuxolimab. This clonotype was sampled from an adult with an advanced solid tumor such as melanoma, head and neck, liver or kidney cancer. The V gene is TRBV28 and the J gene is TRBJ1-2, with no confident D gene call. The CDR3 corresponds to CASRLADYGYTF. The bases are TGTGCCAGCAGACTCGCGGACTATGGCTACACCTTC.